A selection of T cell receptor beta chains follows, all from one sample in a study of Tregs in tolerant kidney transplant recipients. Profiling relied on immunoSEQ multiplex PCR, and the TCRdb table lists in-frame clones only, not all of them. The table records about 50,000 clones, 89% of them present only once. The sequenced sample was CD8+ T cells from blood (PBMCs), obtained 12 months after the transplant. These receptors all come from a human patient who received a combined kidney and bone marrow transplant. Some T cells may have come from the graft donor. Both conserved end residues are part of each CDR3. A D gene is named only where the DNA matches it firmly. Not every row has a clone size; where given, it reads once, few, many or a size class.

d_call: .; clone_size: .; j_call: TRBJ1-5; v_call: TRBV14; cdr3_aa: CASSMRTNQPQHF; cdr3_nt: TGTGCCAGCAGCATGAGAACCAATCAGCCCCAGCATTTT
d_call: .; clone_size: .; j_call: TRBJ2-7; v_call: TRBV6-6; cdr3_aa: CASGAPSYEQYF; cdr3_nt: TGTGCCAGCGGGGCCCCTTCCTACGAGCAGTACTTC
d_call: TRBD1; clone_size: .; j_call: TRBJ2-7; v_call: TRBV11-2; cdr3_aa: CASGQGTYEQYF; cdr3_nt: TGTGCCAGCGGACAGGGAACCTACGAGCAGTACTTC
d_call: TRBD1; clone_size: .; j_call: TRBJ2-3; v_call: TRBV7-9; cdr3_aa: CASSSPQVGQGEADTQYF; cdr3_nt: TGTGCCAGCAGCTCCCCCCAGGTAGGACAGGGGGAAGCAGATACGCAGTATTTT
d_call: TRBD2; clone_size: once; j_call: TRBJ2-7; v_call: TRBV7-8; cdr3_aa: CASSWGLAGGPSYEQYF; cdr3_nt: TGTGCCAGCAGCTGGGGACTAGCGGGGGGGCCCTCCTACGAGCAGTACTTC
d_call: .; clone_size: once; j_call: TRBJ2-5; v_call: TRBV4-2; cdr3_aa: CASSHERGRGGETQYF; cdr3_nt: TGTGCCAGCAGCCACGAAAGGGGCCGCGGAGGGGAGACCCAGTACTTC
d_call: TRBD1; clone_size: .; j_call: TRBJ1-2; v_call: TRBV2; cdr3_aa: CASRADRGRIYGYTF; cdr3_nt: TGTGCCAGCAGGGCTGACAGGGGGCGTATCTATGGCTACACCTTC
d_call: .; clone_size: once; j_call: TRBJ2-3; v_call: TRBV4-3; cdr3_aa: CASSTGLWEDTQYF; cdr3_nt: TGCGCCAGCAGCACGGGGTTATGGGAAGATACGCAGTATTTT
d_call: .; clone_size: .; j_call: TRBJ1-6; v_call: TRBV19; cdr3_aa: CASSIKASRPLHF; cdr3_nt: TGTGCCAGTAGTATAAAGGCTAGCAGGCCCCTCCACTTT
d_call: .; clone_size: .; j_call: TRBJ2-5; v_call: TRBV28; cdr3_aa: CASSRGSYQETQYF; cdr3_nt: TGTGCCAGCAGCCGGGGTTCTTACCAAGAGACCCAGTACTTC
d_call: TRBD2; clone_size: .; j_call: TRBJ2-3; v_call: TRBV30; cdr3_aa: CAFWGLAGGEDTQYF; cdr3_nt: TGTGCCTTTTGGGGCCTAGCGGGAGGGGAGGATACGCAGTATTTT
d_call: .; clone_size: .; j_call: TRBJ2-3; v_call: TRBV25-1; cdr3_aa: CASSEGIDTQYF; cdr3_nt: TGTGCCAGCAGTGAGGGCATAGATACGCAGTATTTT
d_call: TRBD2; clone_size: .; j_call: TRBJ2-1; v_call: TRBV7-6; cdr3_aa: CASSLSSGGEGYNEQFF; cdr3_nt: TGTGCCAGCAGCTTATCTAGCGGGGGGGAAGGGTACAATGAGCAGTTCTTC
d_call: TRBD2; clone_size: .; j_call: TRBJ2-2; v_call: TRBV7-6; cdr3_aa: CASSLVGGSGYTGELFF; cdr3_nt: TGTGCCAGCAGCTTAGTTGGCGGGAGTGGTTACACCGGGGAGCTGTTTTTT
d_call: .; clone_size: .; j_call: TRBJ2-3; v_call: TRBV18; cdr3_aa: CASSLTLSAGARTDTQYF; cdr3_nt: TGTGCCAGCTCACTAACCCTTTCCGCGGGGGCCCGCACAGATACGCAGTATTTT
d_call: TRBD2; clone_size: .; j_call: TRBJ2-1; v_call: TRBV9; cdr3_aa: CASSVGGAGGSYNEQFF; cdr3_nt: TGTGCCAGCAGCGTAGGGGGTGCGGGAGGGTCCTACAATGAGCAGTTCTTC
d_call: .; clone_size: few; j_call: TRBJ2-4; v_call: TRBV4-1; cdr3_aa: CASSQERRGGIQYF; cdr3_nt: TGCGCCAGCAGCCAAGAGAGGAGGGGAGGCATTCAGTACTTC
d_call: TRBD1; clone_size: .; j_call: TRBJ2-6; v_call: TRBV10-3; cdr3_aa: CAISPTGFGANVLTF; cdr3_nt: TGTGCCATCAGCCCGACAGGGTTCGGGGCCAACGTCCTGACTTTC
d_call: TRBD2; clone_size: .; j_call: TRBJ2-1; v_call: TRBV9; cdr3_aa: CASSVGASGNNEQFF; cdr3_nt: TGTGCCAGCAGCGTAGGAGCTAGCGGAAACAATGAGCAGTTCTTC
d_call: .; clone_size: .; j_call: TRBJ1-4; v_call: TRBV5-4; cdr3_aa: CASSPSTGKEKLFF; cdr3_nt: TGTGCCAGCAGCCCCTCCACAGGGAAGGAAAAACTGTTTTTT
d_call: .; clone_size: .; j_call: TRBJ2-7; v_call: TRBV7-3; cdr3_aa: CASSLGGSGYEQYF; cdr3_nt: TGTGCCAGCAGCCTAGGCGGTAGCGGTTACGAGCAGTACTTC
d_call: TRBD1; clone_size: .; j_call: TRBJ1-4; v_call: TRBV7-9; cdr3_aa: CASSLANFGTVYEKLFF; cdr3_nt: TGTGCCAGCAGCTTAGCAAACTTCGGGACAGTATATGAAAAACTGTTTTTT
d_call: .; clone_size: .; j_call: TRBJ2-3; v_call: TRBV29-1; cdr3_aa: CSVEGLPDTDTQYF; cdr3_nt: TGCAGCGTTGAGGGGCTCCCCGACACAGATACGCAGTATTTT
d_call: TRBD1; clone_size: .; j_call: TRBJ1-1; v_call: TRBV5-8; cdr3_aa: CANRQGTTEAFF; cdr3_nt: TGTGCCAACCGACAGGGGACCACTGAAGCTTTCTTT
d_call: .; clone_size: .; j_call: TRBJ2-1; v_call: TRBV7-9; cdr3_aa: CASTNNEQFF; cdr3_nt: TGTGCCAGCACCAACAATGAGCAGTTCTTC
d_call: TRBD1; clone_size: .; j_call: TRBJ1-2; v_call: TRBV11-2; cdr3_aa: CASSYGQGGYGYTF; cdr3_nt: TGTGCCAGCAGCTACGGACAGGGGGGCTATGGCTACACCTTC
d_call: .; clone_size: .; j_call: TRBJ1-2; v_call: TRBV4-1; cdr3_aa: CASGGVTNYGYTF; cdr3_nt: TGCGCCAGCGGAGGAGTGACTAACTATGGCTACACCTTC
d_call: TRBD1; clone_size: .; j_call: TRBJ2-7; v_call: TRBV5-6; cdr3_aa: CASSFGQVYEQYF; cdr3_nt: TGTGCCAGCAGCTTTGGACAGGTCTACGAGCAGTACTTC
d_call: TRBD1; clone_size: .; j_call: TRBJ2-1; v_call: TRBV27; cdr3_aa: CASSWDSYNEQFF; cdr3_nt: TGTGCCAGCAGTTGGGACAGCTACAATGAGCAGTTCTTC
d_call: .; clone_size: .; j_call: TRBJ2-3; v_call: TRBV6-1; cdr3_aa: CASRARDFNTDTQYF; cdr3_nt: TGTGCCAGCAGGGCCCGGGACTTCAACACAGATACGCAGTATTTT
d_call: .; clone_size: .; j_call: TRBJ1-4; v_call: TRBV7-9; cdr3_aa: CASSIPTGRKLFF; cdr3_nt: TGTGCCAGCAGCATCCCGACAGGCAGAAAACTGTTTTTT
d_call: .; clone_size: .; j_call: TRBJ2-1; v_call: TRBV2; cdr3_aa: CASTPQGSYNEQFF; cdr3_nt: TGTGCCAGCACCCCCCAGGGCTCCTACAATGAGCAGTTCTTC
d_call: TRBD1; clone_size: .; j_call: TRBJ2-7; v_call: TRBV29-1; cdr3_aa: CSVETGADLPSYEQYF; cdr3_nt: TGCAGCGTTGAGACAGGGGCGGATTTGCCCTCCTACGAGCAGTACTTC
d_call: .; clone_size: .; j_call: TRBJ1-4; v_call: TRBV28; cdr3_aa: CASSWGDFNEKLFF; cdr3_nt: TGTGCCAGCAGTTGGGGGGACTTTAATGAAAAACTGTTTTTT
d_call: .; clone_size: .; j_call: TRBJ1-5; v_call: TRBV6-5; cdr3_aa: CASTPERYSNQPQHF; cdr3_nt: TGTGCCAGCACCCCCGAGCGATATAGCAATCAGCCCCAGCATTTT
d_call: TRBD2; clone_size: .; j_call: TRBJ2-1; v_call: TRBV7-8; cdr3_aa: CASSLWALADYNEQFF; cdr3_nt: TGTGCCAGCAGCTTATGGGCACTAGCGGATTACAATGAGCAGTTCTTC
d_call: TRBD1; clone_size: .; j_call: TRBJ1-5; v_call: TRBV4-3; cdr3_aa: CASSQDQTGTQPQHF; cdr3_nt: TGCGCCAGCAGCCAAGATCAGACAGGGACCCAGCCCCAGCATTTT
d_call: .; clone_size: once; j_call: TRBJ2-7; v_call: TRBV6-1; cdr3_aa: CASNSDSYEQYF; cdr3_nt: TGTGCCAGCAACTCGGACAGCTACGAGCAGTACTTC
d_call: .; clone_size: few; j_call: TRBJ1-1; v_call: TRBV5-1; cdr3_aa: CASSSPGDSFLNTEAFF; cdr3_nt: TGCGCCAGCAGCTCCCCGGGGGATTCTTTTTTGAACACTGAAGCTTTCTTT
d_call: .; clone_size: .; j_call: TRBJ2-7; v_call: TRBV7-9; cdr3_aa: CASSDIWGFGSYEQYF; cdr3_nt: TGTGCCAGCAGCGACATTTGGGGCTTTGGGTCCTACGAGCAGTACTTC
d_call: TRBD2; clone_size: .; j_call: TRBJ2-7; v_call: TRBV6-5; cdr3_aa: CASSYSLWREFDEQYF; cdr3_nt: TGTGCCAGCAGTTACTCTCTGTGGCGGGAGTTCGACGAGCAGTACTTC
d_call: TRBD1; clone_size: .; j_call: TRBJ1-2; v_call: TRBV4-3; cdr3_aa: CASSPGQALNYGYTF; cdr3_nt: TGCGCCAGCAGCCCCGGACAGGCACTAAACTATGGCTACACCTTC
d_call: .; clone_size: once; j_call: TRBJ1-2; v_call: TRBV5-4; cdr3_aa: CASSLSGSPYGYTF; cdr3_nt: TGTGCCAGCAGCTTGTCCGGTTCCCCGTATGGCTACACCTTC
d_call: TRBD1; clone_size: .; j_call: TRBJ2-5; v_call: TRBV7-9; cdr3_aa: CASSLDVGTGVETQYF; cdr3_nt: TGTGCCAGCAGCTTAGATGTGGGGACAGGGGTCGAGACCCAGTACTTC
d_call: TRBD1; clone_size: once; j_call: TRBJ2-1; v_call: TRBV9; cdr3_aa: CASAGGISYNEQFF; cdr3_nt: TGTGCCAGCGCAGGGGGCATCTCCTACAATGAGCAGTTCTTC
d_call: TRBD2; clone_size: .; j_call: TRBJ2-7; v_call: TRBV6-5; cdr3_aa: CASSYSGSSYEQYF; cdr3_nt: TGTGCCAGCAGTTACAGCGGGAGCTCCTACGAGCAGTACTTC
d_call: .; clone_size: .; j_call: TRBJ1-5; v_call: TRBV27; cdr3_aa: CASSYSYNQPQHF; cdr3_nt: TGTGCCAGCAGTTACAGCTACAATCAGCCCCAGCATTTT